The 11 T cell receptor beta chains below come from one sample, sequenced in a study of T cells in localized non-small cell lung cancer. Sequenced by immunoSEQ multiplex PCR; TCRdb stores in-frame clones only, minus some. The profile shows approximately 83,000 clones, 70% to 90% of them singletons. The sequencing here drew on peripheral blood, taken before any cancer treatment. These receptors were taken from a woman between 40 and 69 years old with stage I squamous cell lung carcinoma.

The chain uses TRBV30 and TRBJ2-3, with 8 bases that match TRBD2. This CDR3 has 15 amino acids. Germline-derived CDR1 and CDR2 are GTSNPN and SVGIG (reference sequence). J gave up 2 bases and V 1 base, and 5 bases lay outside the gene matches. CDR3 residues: CAWSGAGVPTDTQYF. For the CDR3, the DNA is TGTGCCTGGAGTGGAGCGGGGGTTCCCACAGATACGCAGTATTTT.

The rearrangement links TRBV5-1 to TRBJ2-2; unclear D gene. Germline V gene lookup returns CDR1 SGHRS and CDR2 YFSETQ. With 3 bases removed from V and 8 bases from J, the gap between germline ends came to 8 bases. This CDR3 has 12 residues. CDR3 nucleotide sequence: TGCGCCAGCAGCTCCACGAGAGGGGAGCTGTTTTTT. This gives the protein CASSSTRGELFF.

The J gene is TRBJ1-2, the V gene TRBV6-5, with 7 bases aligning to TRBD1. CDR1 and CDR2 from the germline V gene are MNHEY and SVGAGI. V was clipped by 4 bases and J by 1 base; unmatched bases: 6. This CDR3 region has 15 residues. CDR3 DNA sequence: TGTGCCAGCAGTTTCCAGGGGGGAAGTAACTATGGCTACACCTTC. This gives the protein CASSFQGGSNYGYTF.

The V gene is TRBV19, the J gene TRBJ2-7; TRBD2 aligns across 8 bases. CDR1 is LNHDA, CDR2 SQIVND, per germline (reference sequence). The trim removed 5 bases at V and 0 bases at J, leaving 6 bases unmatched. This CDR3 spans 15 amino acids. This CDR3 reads CASSVRGGRSYEQYF. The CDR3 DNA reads TGTGCCAGTAGTGTTCGGGGGGGCCGCTCCTACGAGCAGTACTTC.

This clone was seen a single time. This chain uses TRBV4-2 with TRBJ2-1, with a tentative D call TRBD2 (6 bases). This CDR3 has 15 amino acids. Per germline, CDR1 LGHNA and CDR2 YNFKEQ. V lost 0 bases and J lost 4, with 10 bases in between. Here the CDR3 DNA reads TGTGCCAGCAGCCAAGATACGGGGGTGTACAATGAGCAGTTCTTC. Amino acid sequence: CASSQDTGVYNEQFF.

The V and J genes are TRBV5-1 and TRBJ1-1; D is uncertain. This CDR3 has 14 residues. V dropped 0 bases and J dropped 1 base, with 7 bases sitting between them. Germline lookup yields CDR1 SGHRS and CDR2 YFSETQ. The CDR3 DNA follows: TGCGCCAGCAGCTTGGCCGGCCAGAACACTGAAGCTTTCTTT. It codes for CASSLAGQNTEAFF.

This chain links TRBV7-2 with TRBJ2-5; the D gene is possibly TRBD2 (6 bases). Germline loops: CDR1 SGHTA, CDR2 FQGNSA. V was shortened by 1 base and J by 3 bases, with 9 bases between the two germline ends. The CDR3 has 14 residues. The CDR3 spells CASSLGLGKETQYF. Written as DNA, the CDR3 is TGTGCCAGCAGCTTAGGACTAGGGAAAGAGACCCAGTACTTC.

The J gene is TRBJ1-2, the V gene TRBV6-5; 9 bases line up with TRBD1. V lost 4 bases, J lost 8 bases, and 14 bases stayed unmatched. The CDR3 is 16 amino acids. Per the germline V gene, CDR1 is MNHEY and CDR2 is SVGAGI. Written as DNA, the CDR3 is TGTGCCAGCAGTTCGTCCCCCGGGACAGGGAACCGCGGCTACACCTTC. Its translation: CASSSSPGTGNRGYTF.

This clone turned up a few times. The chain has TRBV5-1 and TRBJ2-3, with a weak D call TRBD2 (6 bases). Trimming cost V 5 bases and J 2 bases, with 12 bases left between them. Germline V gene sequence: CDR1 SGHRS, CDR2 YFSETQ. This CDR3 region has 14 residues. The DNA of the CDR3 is TGCGCCAGCAGTCCGTGGGGGGACACAGATACGCAGTATTTT. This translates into CASSPWGDTDTQYF. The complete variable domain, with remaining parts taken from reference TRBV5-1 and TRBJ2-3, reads KAGVTQTPRYLIKTRGQQVTLSCSPISGHRSVSWYQQTPGQGLQFLFEYFSETQRNKGNFPGRFSGRQFSNSRSEMNVSTLELGDSALYLCASSPWGDTDTQYFGPGTRLTVL.

The CDR3 bases are TGTGCCAGCAGTTTAATGACTGGTAATTCACCCCTCCACTTT. Its protein product is CASSLMTGNSPLHF. The chain couples TRBV27 to TRBJ1-6; D gene ambiguous. Per germline, CDR1 MNHEY and CDR2 SMNVEV (reference sequence). The CDR3 runs to 14 residues. V gave up 2 bases and J gave up 6 bases, with 8 bases separating them.

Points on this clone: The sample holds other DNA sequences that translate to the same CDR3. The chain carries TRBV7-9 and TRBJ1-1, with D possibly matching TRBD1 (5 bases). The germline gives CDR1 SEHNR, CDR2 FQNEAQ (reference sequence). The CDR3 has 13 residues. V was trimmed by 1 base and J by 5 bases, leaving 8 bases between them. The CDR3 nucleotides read TGTGCCAGCAGCTTAGAGGGGAATACTGAAGCTTTCTTT. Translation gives CASSLEGNTEAFF.